This T cell receptor beta chain was observed in a study of OX40 agonist ivuxolimab in advanced cancers. Study results and limitations: CD4+ T cells averaged fewer expanded clones than CD8+ T cells.

About this clone itself: Its antigen is unknown.

The repertoire was sequenced with immunoSEQ multiplex PCR; TCRdb's copy has only in-frame clones and lacks some. The data contain more than 55,000 clones, around 77% of them singletons. This CDR3 comprises 15 residues. The V gene end was trimmed by 2 bases and the J gene end by 4 bases; junction bases not matched to a gene: 5. CDR1 is MNHEY, CDR2 SMNVEV, per germline (reference sequence). This TCR derives from an adult with an advanced solid tumor such as melanoma, head and neck, liver or kidney cancer. This sample comprised CD4+ or CD8+ T cells sorted from blood, obtained in a trial of the OX40 agonist ivuxolimab. The V call is TRBV27, the J call TRBJ2-1; 7 bases are shared with TRBD1. The CDR3 reads CASSLRGGAYNEQFF. In nucleotides, the CDR3 is TGTGCCAGCAGTTTACGAGGGGGCGCTTACAATGAGCAGTTCTTC.